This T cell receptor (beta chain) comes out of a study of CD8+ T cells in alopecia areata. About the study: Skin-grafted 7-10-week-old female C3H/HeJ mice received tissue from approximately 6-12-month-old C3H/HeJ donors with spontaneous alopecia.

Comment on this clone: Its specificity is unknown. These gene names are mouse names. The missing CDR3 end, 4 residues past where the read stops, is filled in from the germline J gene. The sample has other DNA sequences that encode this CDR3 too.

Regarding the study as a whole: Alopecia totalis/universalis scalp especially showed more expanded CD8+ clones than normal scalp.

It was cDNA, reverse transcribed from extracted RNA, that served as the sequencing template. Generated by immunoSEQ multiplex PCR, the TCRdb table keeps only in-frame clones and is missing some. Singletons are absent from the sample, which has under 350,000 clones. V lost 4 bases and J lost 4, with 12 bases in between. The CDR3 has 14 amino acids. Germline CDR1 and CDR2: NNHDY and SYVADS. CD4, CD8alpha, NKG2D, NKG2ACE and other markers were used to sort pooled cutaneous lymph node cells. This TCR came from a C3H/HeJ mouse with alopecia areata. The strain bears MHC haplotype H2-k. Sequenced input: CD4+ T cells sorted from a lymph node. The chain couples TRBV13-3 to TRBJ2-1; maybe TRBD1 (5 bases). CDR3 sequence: CASSRQGGYAEQFF. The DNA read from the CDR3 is TGTGCCAGCAGTCGGCAGGGAGGGTATGCT.